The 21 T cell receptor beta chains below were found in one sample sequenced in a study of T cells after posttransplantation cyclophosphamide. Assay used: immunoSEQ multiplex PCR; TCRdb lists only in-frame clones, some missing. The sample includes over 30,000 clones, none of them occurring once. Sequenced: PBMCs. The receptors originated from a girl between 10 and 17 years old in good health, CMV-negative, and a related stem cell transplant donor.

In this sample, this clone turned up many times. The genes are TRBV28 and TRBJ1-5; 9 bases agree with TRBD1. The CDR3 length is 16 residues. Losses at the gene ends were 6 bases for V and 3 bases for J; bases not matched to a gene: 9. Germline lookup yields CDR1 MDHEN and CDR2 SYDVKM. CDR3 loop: CASRPYRDRANQPQHF. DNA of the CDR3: TGTGCCAGCAGACCATATAGGGACAGGGCCAATCAGCCCCAGCATTTT.

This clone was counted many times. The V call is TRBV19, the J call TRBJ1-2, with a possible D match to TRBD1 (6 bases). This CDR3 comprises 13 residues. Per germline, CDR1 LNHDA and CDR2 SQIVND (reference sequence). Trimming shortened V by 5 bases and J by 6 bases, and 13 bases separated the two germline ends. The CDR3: CASSQGRGHGYTF. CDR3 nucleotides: TGTGCCAGTAGTCAGGGGAGGGGTCATGGCTACACCTTC.

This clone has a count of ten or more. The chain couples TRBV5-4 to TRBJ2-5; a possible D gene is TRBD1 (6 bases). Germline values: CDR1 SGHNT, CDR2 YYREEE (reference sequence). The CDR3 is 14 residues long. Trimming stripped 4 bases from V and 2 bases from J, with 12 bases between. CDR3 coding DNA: TGTGCCAGCAGCCCAGGACAGTCACAAGAGACCCAGTACTTC. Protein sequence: CASSPGQSQETQYF.

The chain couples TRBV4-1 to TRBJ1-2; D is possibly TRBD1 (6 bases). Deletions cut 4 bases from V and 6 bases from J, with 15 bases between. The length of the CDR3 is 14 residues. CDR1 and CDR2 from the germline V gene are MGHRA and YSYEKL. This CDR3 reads CASSLNTGSDGYTF. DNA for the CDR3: TGCGCCAGCAGCCTAAATACAGGGAGCGATGGCTACACCTTC.

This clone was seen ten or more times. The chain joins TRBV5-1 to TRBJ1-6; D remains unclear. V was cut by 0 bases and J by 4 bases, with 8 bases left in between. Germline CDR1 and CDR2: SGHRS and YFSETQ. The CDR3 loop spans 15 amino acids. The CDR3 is CASSLGRGYNSPLHF. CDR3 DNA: TGCGCCAGCAGCTTGGGTCGGGGTTATAATTCACCCCTCCACTTT.

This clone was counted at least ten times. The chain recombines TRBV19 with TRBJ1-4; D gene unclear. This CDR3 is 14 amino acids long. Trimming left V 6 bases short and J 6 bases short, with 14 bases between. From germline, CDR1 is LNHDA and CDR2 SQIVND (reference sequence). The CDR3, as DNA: TGTGCCAGTAGCGGGCGGACTGATGATGAAAAACTGTTTTTT. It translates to CASSGRTDDEKLFF.

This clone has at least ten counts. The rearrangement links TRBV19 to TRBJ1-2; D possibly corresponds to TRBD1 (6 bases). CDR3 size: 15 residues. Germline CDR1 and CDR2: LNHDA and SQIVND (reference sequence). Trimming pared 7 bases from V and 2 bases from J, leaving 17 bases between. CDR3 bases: TGTGCCAGTAATAGCCTCGGACAGATCAACTATGGCTACACCTTC. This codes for CASNSLGQINYGYTF.

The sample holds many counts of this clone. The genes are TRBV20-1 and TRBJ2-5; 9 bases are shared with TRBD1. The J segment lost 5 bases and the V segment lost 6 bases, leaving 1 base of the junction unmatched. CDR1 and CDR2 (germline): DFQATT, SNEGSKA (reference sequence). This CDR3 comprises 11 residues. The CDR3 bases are TGCAGTGCGGACAGGGGTGAGACCCAGTACTTC. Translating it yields CSADRGETQYF.

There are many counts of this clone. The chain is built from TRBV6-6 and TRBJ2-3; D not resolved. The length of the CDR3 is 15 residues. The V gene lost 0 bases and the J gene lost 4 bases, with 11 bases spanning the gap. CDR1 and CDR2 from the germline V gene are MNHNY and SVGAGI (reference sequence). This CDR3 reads CASSYSRVKSDTQYF. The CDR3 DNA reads TGTGCCAGCAGTTACTCGAGAGTCAAATCAGATACGCAGTATTTT.

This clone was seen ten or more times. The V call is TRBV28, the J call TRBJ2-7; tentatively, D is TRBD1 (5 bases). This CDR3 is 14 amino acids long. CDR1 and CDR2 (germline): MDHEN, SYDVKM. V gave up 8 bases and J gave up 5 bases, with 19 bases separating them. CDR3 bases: TGTGCCAGCCGGCCCCCGAAGGGGATCCACGAGCAGTACTTC. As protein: CASRPPKGIHEQYF.

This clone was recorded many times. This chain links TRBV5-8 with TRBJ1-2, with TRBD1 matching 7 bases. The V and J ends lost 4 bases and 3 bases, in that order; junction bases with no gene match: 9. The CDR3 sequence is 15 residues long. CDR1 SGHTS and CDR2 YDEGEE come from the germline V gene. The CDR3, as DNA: TGTGCCAGCAGCCCGACAGGGAGAGTTGACTATGGCTACACCTTC. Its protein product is CASSPTGRVDYGYTF.

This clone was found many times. CDR3 nucleotides: TGTGCCAGCAGTTACAATCCAGGGTGGAGTCACGAGCAGTACTTC. It translates to CASSYNPGWSHEQYF. V and J are TRBV6-5 and TRBJ2-7; tentatively, D is TRBD1 (5 bases). The V gene's germline CDR1 is MNHEY and CDR2 SVGAGI. This CDR3 spans 15 amino acids. V was shortened by 2 bases and J by 5 bases, with 16 bases between the two germline ends.

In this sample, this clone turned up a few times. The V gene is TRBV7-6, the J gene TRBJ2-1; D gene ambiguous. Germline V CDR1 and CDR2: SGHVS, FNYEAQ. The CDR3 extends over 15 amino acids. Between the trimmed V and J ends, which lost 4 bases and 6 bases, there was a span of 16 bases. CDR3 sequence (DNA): TGTGCCAGCAGCTCCGACCCCGAAGCTAGCAATGAGCAGTTCTTC. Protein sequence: CASSSDPEASNEQFF.

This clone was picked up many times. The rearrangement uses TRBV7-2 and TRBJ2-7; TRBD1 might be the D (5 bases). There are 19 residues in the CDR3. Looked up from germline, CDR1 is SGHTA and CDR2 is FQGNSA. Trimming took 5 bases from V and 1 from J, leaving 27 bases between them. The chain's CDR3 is CASSQQTASPYYSSYEQYF. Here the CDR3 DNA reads TGTGCCAGCAGCCAACAGACAGCCTCGCCTTACTACTCTTCCTACGAGCAGTACTTC.

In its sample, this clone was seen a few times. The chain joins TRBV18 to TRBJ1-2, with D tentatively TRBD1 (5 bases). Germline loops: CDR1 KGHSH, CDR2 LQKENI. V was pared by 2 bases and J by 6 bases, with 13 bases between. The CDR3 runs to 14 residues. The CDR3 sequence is CASSPSGKDHGYTF. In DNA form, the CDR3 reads TGTGCCAGCTCACCATCAGGGAAGGACCATGGCTACACCTTC.

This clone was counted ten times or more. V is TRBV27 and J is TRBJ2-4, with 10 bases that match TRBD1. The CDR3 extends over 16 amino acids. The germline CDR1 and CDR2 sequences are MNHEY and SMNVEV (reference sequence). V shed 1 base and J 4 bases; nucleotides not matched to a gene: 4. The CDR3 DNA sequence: TGTGCCAGCAGTTTATTTCGGACAGGGGGGAAAAACATTCAGTACTTC. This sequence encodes CASSLFRTGGKNIQYF.

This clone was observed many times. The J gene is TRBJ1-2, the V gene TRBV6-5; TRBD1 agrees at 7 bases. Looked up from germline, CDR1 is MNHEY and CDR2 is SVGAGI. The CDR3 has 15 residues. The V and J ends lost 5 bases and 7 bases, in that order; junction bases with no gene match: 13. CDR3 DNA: TGTGCCAGCAGTCGTCTGGCAGGGGGTCTGGGTGGCTACACCTTC. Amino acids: CASSRLAGGLGGYTF.

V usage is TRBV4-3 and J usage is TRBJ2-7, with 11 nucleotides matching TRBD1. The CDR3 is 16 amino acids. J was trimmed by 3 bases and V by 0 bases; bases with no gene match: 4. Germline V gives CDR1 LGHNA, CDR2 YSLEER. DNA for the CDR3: TGCGCCAGCAGCCAAGAATTTGGGACAGGGGGCTACGAGCAGTACTTC. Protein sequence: CASSQEFGTGGYEQYF.

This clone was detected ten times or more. The CDR3 bases are TGCAGTGCTGCATACAGATTTCTCTACACCTTC. It encodes CSAAYRFLYTF. The chain carries TRBV20-1 and TRBJ1-2; no firm D call. The V gene's germline CDR1 is DFQATT and CDR2 SNEGSKA (reference sequence). V shed 5 bases and J shed 10 bases, with 14 bases lying between them. This CDR3 is 11 amino acids long.

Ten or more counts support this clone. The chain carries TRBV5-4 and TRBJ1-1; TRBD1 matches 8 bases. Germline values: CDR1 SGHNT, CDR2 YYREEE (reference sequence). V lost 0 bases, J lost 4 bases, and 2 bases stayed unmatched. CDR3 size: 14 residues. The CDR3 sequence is CASSLAGGFTEAFF. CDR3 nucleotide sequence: TGTGCCAGCAGCTTGGCAGGGGGCTTCACTGAAGCTTTCTTT.

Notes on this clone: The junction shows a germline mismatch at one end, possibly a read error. This chain's CDR3 is CASRPVSSGTGTRYF. The CDR3 nucleotides read TGTGCCAGCCGTCCTGTGTCTAGCGGGACTGGGACGCGGTATTTT. V gene TRBV2 combines with J gene TRBJ2-3; TRBD2 aligns across 9 bases. The germline gives CDR1 SNHLY, CDR2 FYNNEI. This CDR3 contains 15 residues.